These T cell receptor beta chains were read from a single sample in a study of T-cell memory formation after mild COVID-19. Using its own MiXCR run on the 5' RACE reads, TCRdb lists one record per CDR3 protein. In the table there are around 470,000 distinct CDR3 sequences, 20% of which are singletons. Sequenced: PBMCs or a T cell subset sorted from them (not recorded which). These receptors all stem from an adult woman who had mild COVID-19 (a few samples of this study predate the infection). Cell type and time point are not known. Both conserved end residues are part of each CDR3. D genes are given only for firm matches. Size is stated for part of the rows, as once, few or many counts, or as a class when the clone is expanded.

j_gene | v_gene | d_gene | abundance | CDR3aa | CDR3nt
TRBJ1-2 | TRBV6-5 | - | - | CASSYSILGTGVAGYGYTF | TGTGCCAGCAGTTACTCGATTTTGGGGACGGGCGTCGCCGGCTATGGCTACACCTTC
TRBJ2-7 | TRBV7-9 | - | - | CASSTRSGPGQYF | TGTGCCAGCAGCACGAGATCAGGGCCCGGGCAGTACTTC
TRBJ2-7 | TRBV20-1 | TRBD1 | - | CSAVARTGLYEQYF | TGCAGTGCTGTCGCGAGGACAGGACTTTACGAGCAGTACTTC
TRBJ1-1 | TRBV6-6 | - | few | CASSYLKAVGLAEAFF | TGTGCCAGCAGTTACTTGAAAGCTGTGGGGTTGGCTGAAGCTTTCTTT
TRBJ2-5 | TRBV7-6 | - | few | CASSLAIGETQYF | TGTGCCAGCAGCTTAGCGATAGGAGAGACCCAGTACTTC
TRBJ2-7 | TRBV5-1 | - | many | CASSLVVQPYEQYF | TGCGCCAGCAGCTTGGTAGTACAGCCTTACGAGCAGTACTTC
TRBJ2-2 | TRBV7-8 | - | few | CASSLLLPGTGELFF | TGTGCCAGCAGCTTACTCCTTCCGGGAACCGGGGAGCTGTTTTTT
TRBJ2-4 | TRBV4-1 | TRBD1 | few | CASSQGGQGIENIQYF | TGCGCCAGCAGCCAAGGCGGACAGGGGATTGAAAACATTCAGTACTTC
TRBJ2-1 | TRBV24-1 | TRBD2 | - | CATSVGAGEWNEQFF | TGTGCCACCAGTGTAGGAGCGGGAGAGTGGAATGAGCAGTTCTTC
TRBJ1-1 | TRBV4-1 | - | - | CASSQGDGLTNTEAFF | TGCGCCAGCAGCCAAGGCGACGGACTCACGAACACTGAAGCTTTCTTT
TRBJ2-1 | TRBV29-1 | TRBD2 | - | CSVEDRSGSFHNEQFF | TGCAGCGTTGAAGATCGTAGCGGGAGTTTCCACAATGAGCAGTTCTTC
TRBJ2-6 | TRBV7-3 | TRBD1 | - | CASSLRAGGTGANVLTF | TGTGCCAGCAGCTTACGGGCAGGGGGCACTGGGGCCAACGTCCTGACTTTC
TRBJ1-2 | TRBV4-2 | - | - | CASSQDYAGTNYGYTF | TGTGCCAGCAGCCAAGATTATGCAGGGACTAACTATGGCTACACCTTC